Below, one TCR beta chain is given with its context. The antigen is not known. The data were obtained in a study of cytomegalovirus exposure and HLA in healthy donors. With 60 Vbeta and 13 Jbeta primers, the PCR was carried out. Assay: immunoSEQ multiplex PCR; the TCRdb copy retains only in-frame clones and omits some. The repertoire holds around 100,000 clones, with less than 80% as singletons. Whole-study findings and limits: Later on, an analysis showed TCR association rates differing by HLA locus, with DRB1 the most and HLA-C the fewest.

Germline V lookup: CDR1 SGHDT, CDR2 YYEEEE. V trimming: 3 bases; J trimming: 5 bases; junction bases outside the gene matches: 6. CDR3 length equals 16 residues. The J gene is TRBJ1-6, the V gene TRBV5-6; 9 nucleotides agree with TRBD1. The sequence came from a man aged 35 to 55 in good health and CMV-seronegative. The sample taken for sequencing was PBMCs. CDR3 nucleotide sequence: TGTGCCAGCAGCTCATCCGGGACAGGGCATAATTCACCCCTCCACTTT. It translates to CASSSSGTGHNSPLHF.